This T cell receptor (beta chain) derives from a study of blood T cells in healthy people across ages. This clonotype was observed many times. Together with a sample-barcoded 5' primer, a J-beta primer mix was included in a second PCR lasting about 7 to 11 cycles. Every single cDNA molecule received a tag from a template-switch adaptor with 12 random nucleotides. TCRdb re-called the 5' RACE reads through MiXCR, storing one row per CDR3 protein. Of 450,000 to 650,000 distinct CDR3 sequences detected, around 24% appear once; the ten largest clones hold less than 9%. The CDR3 runs 16 residues. Germline assignment: CDR1 SGHRS and CDR2 YFSETQ. These data also formed part of another study, on T cells of mothers and their children. As reported in that work: Each donor was one of three healthy Caucasian mothers or one of their six children. No persistent microchimeric T cell clones were detected at 90 to 100 clones per million clonotypes sensitivity.

The rearrangement uses TRBV5-1 and TRBJ2-5, with a possible D match to TRBD1 (7 bases). The end of the DNA aligns better with TRBJ2-7, so the J call may be wrong. The source of this sequence is a boy aged 5-17 years in good health. The sample was blood. CDR3: CASSLVSQGGAYEQYF. DNA for the CDR3: TGCGCCAGCAGCTTAGTATCCCAGGGGGGCGCCTACGAGCAGTACTTC.